A selection of T cell receptor beta chains follows, all from one sample in a study of Graves' ophthalmopathy and Graves' hyperthyroidism. TCRdb redid the calling of the multiplex PCR reads with MiXCR, one entry per CDR3 protein. Among 740,000 or so distinct CDR3 sequences listed, roughly two fifths were seen once. Sample: peripheral blood. The receptors come from an adult man with Graves' ophthalmopathy. Each CDR3 is given with its conserved first and last residue. The D gene is left open where the match is weak. Clone size is stated in some rows and not others, as once, few, many or a class when expanded.

D gene	V gene	J gene	clone size	CDR3 protein	CDR3 DNA
TRBD1	TRBV7-3	TRBJ2-6	many	CASRLGTEASGANVLTF	TGTGCCAGCAGGCTCGGGACAGAGGCTTCCGGGGCCAACGTCCTGACTTTC
NA	TRBV20-1	TRBJ1-1	NA	CSALGDRTLLNTEAFF	TGCAGTGCGTTGGGAGACAGGACTCTCTTGAACACTGAAGCTTTCTTT
NA	TRBV19	TRBJ1-5	many	CASTLSNQPQHF	TGTGCCAGCACACTCTCCAATCAGCCCCAGCATTTT
TRBD1	TRBV7-9	TRBJ2-7	NA	CASSQRDRDKRNEQYF	TGCGCCAGCAGCCAGAGAGACAGGGATAAGCGAAACGAGCAGTACTTC
NA	TRBV29-1	TRBJ2-7	many	CSAGDGIYEQYF	TGCAGCGCTGGGGACGGAATTTACGAGCAGTACTTC
NA	TRBV19	TRBJ1-5	NA	CASSIRMQGQGQPQHF	TGTGCCAGTAGTATAAGGATGCAGGGGCAGGGCCAGCCCCAGCATTTT
NA	TRBV10-3	TRBJ1-2	NA	CAISDGEGAGYTF	TGTGCCATCAGTGACGGGGAAGGGGCTGGCTACACCTTC
NA	TRBV10-3	TRBJ1-5	NA	CAISESGKQETQHF	TGTGCCATCAGTGAGTCAGGAAAGCAAGAGACCCAGCATTTT
NA	TRBV6-5	TRBJ1-3	NA	CASSARGSGNTIYF	TGTGCCAGCAGTGCAAGGGGTTCCGGAAACACCATATATTTT
TRBD1	TRBV2	TRBJ1-5	many	CASSSGQSSNQPQHF	TGTGCCAGCAGTTCGGGACAGTCTAGCAATCAGCCCCAGCATTTT
NA	TRBV5-4	TRBJ1-2	few	CASSPRGASYGYTF	TGTGCCAGCAGCCCTCGAGGGGCGTCCTATGGCTACACCTTC
NA	TRBV7-8	TRBJ1-4	NA	CASSLAPTGAGEKLFF	TGTGCCAGCAGCTTGGCCCCGACGGGGGCGGGTGAAAAACTATTTTTT
NA	TRBV10-3	TRBJ1-5	NA	CAISSGTPYSNQPQHF	TGTGCCATCAGTAGCGGGACACCCTATAGCAATCAGCCCCAGCATTTT
NA	TRBV7-9	TRBJ1-2	few	CASSFPREEANYGYTF	TGTGCCAGCAGCTTCCCCAGGGAAGAGGCGAACTATGGCTACACCTTC
TRBD2	TRBV12-3/TRBV12-4	TRBJ2-7	NA	CASTTGLAGLEQYF	TGTGCCAGCACCACGGGGCTAGCGGGGTTGGAGCAGTACTTC
NA	TRBV7-9	TRBJ1-4	NA	CASSSDISGEKLFF	TGTGCCAGCAGCTCGGACATCAGTGGCGAAAAACTGTTTTTT
TRBD2	TRBV25-1	TRBJ2-2	NA	CASTSSGGEGTGELFF	TGTGCCAGCACCTCCAGTGGGGGGGAAGGCACCGGGGAGCTGTTTTTT
TRBD2	TRBV29-1	TRBJ2-4	NA	CSAGLSNEQYF	TGCAGCGCGGGACTATCAAATGAGCAGTACTTC
TRBD1	TRBV24-1	TRBJ1-5	NA	CATSRTGEQETQHF	TGTGCCACCAGTCGGACAGGGGAACAAGAGACCCAGCATTTT
NA	TRBV9	TRBJ1-6	many	CASSTTGRGGDSPLHF	TGTGCCAGCAGCACAACAGGCAGGGGAGGGGATTCACCCCTCCACTTT
TRBD1	TRBV7-9	TRBJ2-6	NA	CASSDTPWDRTGANVLTF	TGTGCCAGCAGCGACACACCTTGGGACAGGACTGGGGCCAACGTCCTGACTTTC
TRBD2	TRBV7-3	TRBJ2-1	NA	CASSSTGGGLYNEQFF	TGTGCCAGCAGCTCAACGGGCGGGGGGCTCTACAATGAGCAGTTCTTC
NA	TRBV10-2	TRBJ2-7	NA	CASSELDTTYEQYF	TGCGCCAGCAGTGAACTGGACACGACCTATGAGCAGTACTTC
NA	TRBV14	TRBJ1-4	few	CASSEDWGSLEKLFF	TGTGCCAGCAGTGAAGATTGGGGGTCTCTTGAAAAACTGTTTTTT
TRBD2	TRBV6-1	TRBJ2-2	NA	CASLGTSGVVTGELLF	TGTGCCAGCCTCGGGACTAGCGGGGTAGTCACCGGGGAGCTGCTTTTT
NA	TRBV9	TRBJ1-2	NA	CASSPRAVTEDYGYTF	TGTGCCAGCAGCCCCCGGGCGGTGACGGAAGACTATGGCTACACCTTC
TRBD1	TRBV2	TRBJ1-2	NA	CASSPEGRRGHYGYTF	TGCGCCAGCAGCCCAGAGGGGCGCAGGGGGCATTATGGCTACACCTTC
TRBD1	TRBV7-9	TRBJ2-6	many	CASSTDRQGSGANVLTF	TGTGCCAGCAGCACCGATAGACAGGGGTCTGGGGCCAACGTCCTGACTTTC
NA	TRBV29-1	TRBJ2-7	many	CSVEGLRSLSSYEQYF	TGCAGCGTTGAAGGCCTTCGCTCCCTGAGCTCCTACGAGCAGTACTTC
NA	TRBV10-3	TRBJ2-7	NA	CASSFGHSNEQYF	TGTGCCAGCAGTTTCGGACATAGTAACGAGCAGTACTTC
NA	TRBV19	TRBJ1-2	many	CASSSQVVAVEGYTF	TGTGCCAGTAGTAGCCAGGTTGTAGCCGTGGAGGGCTACACCTTC
NA	TRBV7-9	TRBJ1-3	few	CASSPEHGNTIYF	TGTGCCAGCAGCCCGGAACATGGAAACACCATATATTTT
NA	TRBV7-2	TRBJ2-5	many	CASSLLVFGETQYF	TGTGCCAGCAGCTTACTAGTCTTCGGGGAGACCCAGTACTTC
TRBD1	TRBV7-9	TRBJ2-2	many	CASSPGQGGTGELFF	TGCGCCAGCAGCCCTGGACAGGGAGGCACCGGGGAGCTGTTTTTT
NA	TRBV7-9	TRBJ1-1	NA	CASSAGQWTEAFF	TGTGCCAGCAGCGCAGGACAGTGGACTGAAGCTTTCTTT
TRBD1	TRBV10-3	TRBJ1-2	few	CASSYRRQGTYGYTF	TGTGCCAGCAGTTACCGCAGACAGGGTACCTATGGCTACACCTTC
TRBD2	TRBV12-3/TRBV12-4	TRBJ2-2	NA	CASSSTSGRNRELFF	TGTGCCAGCAGTTCCACTAGCGGGAGAAATCGGGAGCTGTTTTTT
TRBD1	TRBV12-3/TRBV12-4	TRBJ1-1	NA	CASSYRTGGTEAFF	TGTGCCAGCAGTTATCGGACAGGGGGCACTGAAGCTTTCTTT
NA	TRBV10-3	TRBJ1-4	many	CAISESPAYGEKLFF	TGTGCCATCAGTGAGTCGCCAGCCTATGGTGAAAAACTGTTTTTT
NA	TRBV15	TRBJ1-2	NA	CATSSGDRRHGYTF	TGTGCCACCAGCAGCGGTGACAGGCGTCATGGCTACACCTTC
NA	TRBV12-3/TRBV12-4	TRBJ1-1	NA	CASSSPPEAFF	TGTGCCAGCAGTTCCCCACCTGAAGCTTTCTTT
NA	TRBV7-9	TRBJ1-1	few	CASSLAREVDEAFF	TGTGCCAGCAGCTTAGCCCGGGAGGTAGATGAAGCTTTCTTT
NA	TRBV6-5	TRBJ1-1	NA	CASNWGGWNTEAFF	TGTGCCAGCAACTGGGGGGGATGGAACACTGAAGCTTTCTTT
NA	TRBV7-9	TRBJ2-2	few	CASSLTVGLTGELFF	TGTGCCAGCAGCTTGACTGTGGGCCTGACCGGGGAGCTGTTTTTT
TRBD1	TRBV20-1	TRBJ2-7	once	CSASAGQGPRDYERYF	TGCAGTGCTAGCGCGGGACAGGGGCCGAGAGACTACGAGCGGTACTTC
TRBD1	TRBV9	TRBJ2-7	few	CASSPNIGDRGHEQYF	TGTGCCAGCAGCCCTAATATCGGGGACAGGGGCCACGAGCAGTACTTC
NA	TRBV20-1	TRBJ2-5	few	CSARDMAVGTQYF	TGCAGTGCTAGAGATATGGCGGTCGGGACCCAGTACTTC
NA	TRBV14	TRBJ2-7	few	CASSLGGETYEQYF	TGTGCCAGCAGCTTAGGTGGAGAGACCTACGAGCAGTACTTC
NA	TRBV2	TRBJ2-7	NA	CASSLRRGSREQYF	TGTGCCAGCAGTTTAAGGCGGGGTTCACGCGAGCAGTACTTC
NA	TRBV14	TRBJ2-6	once	CTSSQDNAGLGANVPTF	TGTACCAGCAGCCAAGATAACGCGGGGCTCGGGGCCAACGTCCCGACTTTC
TRBD1	TRBV29-1	TRBJ1-2	many	CSAPSKGGRGYTF	TGCAGCGCCCCTTCTAAAGGGGGCAGGGGCTACACCTTC
NA	TRBV12-3/TRBV12-4	TRBJ2-7	many	CASSPYTDEQYF	TGTGCCAGCAGTCCTTATACGGACGAGCAGTACTTC
TRBD1	TRBV20-1	TRBJ1-2	NA	CSAEQGAGYTF	TGCAGTGCGGAACAGGGGGCTGGCTACACCTTC
TRBD1	TRBV25-1	TRBJ1-5	NA	CASSETGQPKRQPQHF	TGTGCCAGCAGCGAGACGGGACAGCCCAAAAGGCAGCCCCAGCATTTT
TRBD1	TRBV2	TRBJ1-5	few	CASSKRDSSNQPQHF	TGTGCCAGCAGTAAAAGGGACAGCAGCAATCAGCCCCAGCATTTT
NA	TRBV20-1	TRBJ1-5	many	CSAAGSNQPQHF	TGCAGTGCCGCCGGGAGCAATCAGCCCCAGCATTTT
NA	TRBV7-9	TRBJ2-7	NA	CASSTLPTERSYEQYF	TGTGCCAGCAGCACACTACCCACCGAGAGATCGTACGAGCAGTACTTC